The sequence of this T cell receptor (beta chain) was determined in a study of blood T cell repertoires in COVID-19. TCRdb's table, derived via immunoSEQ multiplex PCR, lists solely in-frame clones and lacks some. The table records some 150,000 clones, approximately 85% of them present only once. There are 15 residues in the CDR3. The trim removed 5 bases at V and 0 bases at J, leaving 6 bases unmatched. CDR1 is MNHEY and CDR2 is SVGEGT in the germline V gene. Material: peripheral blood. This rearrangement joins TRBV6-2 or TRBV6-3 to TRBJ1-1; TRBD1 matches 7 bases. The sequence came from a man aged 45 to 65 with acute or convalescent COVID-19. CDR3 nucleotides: TGTGCCAGCAGTCAAAGGGACAGTTTGAACACTGAAGCTTTCTTT. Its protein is CASSQRDSLNTEAFF.